This T cell receptor beta chain was observed in a study of OX40 agonist ivuxolimab in advanced cancers. Notes on this clone: Its target is not known.

The CDR3 length is 15 residues. Deletions cut 1 base from V and 8 bases from J, with 15 bases between. Per the germline V gene, CDR1 is SEHNR and CDR2 is FQNEAQ (reference sequence). TCRdb keeps only in-frame clones here, not all; method: immunoSEQ multiplex PCR. The sample has around 90,000 clones; roughly 90% are singletons. Study conclusions and caveats: Among the lowest peripheral clonal expansion occurred in 0.1-3.0 mg/kg partial responders.

This TCR came from an adult with an advanced solid tumor such as melanoma, head and neck, liver or kidney cancer. Material: CD4+ or CD8+ T cells sorted from blood, obtained in a trial of the OX40 agonist ivuxolimab. V and J are TRBV7-9 and TRBJ2-1; D may match TRBD1 or TRBD2 (5 bases each). The CDR3 coding sequence is TGTGCCAGCAGCTTAGATGGGGGTAGGGTAGATGAGCAGTTCTTC. It is translated as CASSLDGGRVDEQFF.